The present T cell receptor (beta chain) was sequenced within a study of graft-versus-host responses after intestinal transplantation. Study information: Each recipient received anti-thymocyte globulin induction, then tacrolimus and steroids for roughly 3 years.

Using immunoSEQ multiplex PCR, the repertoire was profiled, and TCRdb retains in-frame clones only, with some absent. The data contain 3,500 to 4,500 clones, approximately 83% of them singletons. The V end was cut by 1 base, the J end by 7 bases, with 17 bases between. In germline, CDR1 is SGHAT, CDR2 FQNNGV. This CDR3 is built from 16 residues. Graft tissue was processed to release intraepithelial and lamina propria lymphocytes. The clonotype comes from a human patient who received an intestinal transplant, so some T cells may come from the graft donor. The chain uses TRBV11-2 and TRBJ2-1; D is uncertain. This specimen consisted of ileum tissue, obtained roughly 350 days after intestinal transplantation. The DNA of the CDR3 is TGTGCCAGCAGCTTAGTGGATAGCTTAGGCTCAAATGAGCAGTTCTTC. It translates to CASSLVDSLGSNEQFF.